A single sample is the source of the 27 T cell receptor beta chains below, sequenced in a study of blood T cell repertoires in COVID-19. Clones were sequenced by immunoSEQ multiplex PCR, and TCRdb holds only the in-frame ones, with some missing. Here the sample spans under 55,000 clones, 79% being singletons. The sequenced sample was peripheral blood. The receptors were gathered from a man between 65 and 85 years old with acute or convalescent COVID-19.

This rearrangement joins TRBV10-3 to TRBJ2-3, with a tentative D call TRBD2 (6 bases). The V gene's germline CDR1 is ENHRY and CDR2 SYGVKD. V dropped 4 bases and J dropped 2 bases, with 19 bases sitting between them. The CDR3 consists of 17 residues. The CDR3 DNA follows: TGTGCCATCAGTGGACCTTCTGGGGGACTTAACACAGATACGCAGTATTTT. Its translation is CAISGPSGGLNTDTQYF.

The chain recombines TRBV5-1 with TRBJ2-2, with 9 bases fitting TRBD1. In germline, CDR1 is SGHRS, CDR2 YFSETQ. Trimming cost V 0 bases and J 4 bases; bases outside gene matches: 4. The CDR3 sequence is 16 residues long. The CDR3 DNA reads as TGCGCCAGCAGCTTGGCCGGGACAGGGTTCACCGGGGAGCTGTTTTTT. Encoded protein: CASSLAGTGFTGELFF.

V and J are TRBV9 and TRBJ2-3, with 7 bases identical to TRBD1. The CDR3 length is 15 residues. Germline CDR1 SGDLS, CDR2 YYNGEE. The J segment lost 1 base and the V segment lost 4 bases, leaving 6 bases of the junction unmatched. CDR3 in amino acids: CASSLRQGGTDTQYF. In DNA, the CDR3 is TGTGCCAGCAGCCTCCGACAGGGCGGCACAGATACGCAGTATTTT.

This clone was detected only once. This chain connects TRBV29-1 to TRBJ2-3; maybe TRBD1 (6 bases). V lost 0 bases and J lost 5, with 15 bases in between. Germline loops: CDR1 SQVTM, CDR2 ANQGSEA. The CDR3 loop spans 15 amino acids. DNA for the CDR3: TGCAGCGTTGAAGAATTTCCAGGGGAGAGAGATACGCAGTATTTT. Amino acids: CSVEEFPGERDTQYF.

The rearrangement links TRBV3-1 (or the pseudogene TRBV3-2) to TRBJ1-1; D gene uncertain. Per the germline V gene, CDR1 is LGHDT and CDR2 is YNNKEL (reference sequence). The CDR3 sequence is 13 residues long. Trimming cost V 7 bases and J 7 bases, with 16 bases left between them. CDR3 nucleotide sequence: TGTGCCAGCATCGGGAGGGTGGAGGGTGAAGCTTTCTTT. It codes for CASIGRVEGEAFF.

The chain recombines TRBV4-1 with TRBJ2-5; D might be TRBD2 (6 bases). The ends were cut back, 6 bases at V and 5 bases at J, with 19 bases in the middle. This CDR3 is 15 amino acids long. Germline V gene data show CDR1 as MGHRA and CDR2 as YSYEKL. CDR3 nucleotide sequence: TGCGCCAGCAGGAGATCCGGAGGGGATCTGGAGACCCAGTACTTC. Translating gives CASRRSGGDLETQYF.

The rearrangement uses TRBV6-2 or TRBV6-3 and TRBJ2-1; 7 bases map to TRBD2. The germline V gene has CDR1 MNHEY and CDR2 SVGEGT. The CDR3 sequence is 13 residues long. The junction had 11 bases not matched to a gene; V was cut back by 6 bases and J by 12 bases. CDR3 coding DNA: TGTGCCAGCAGCGCTAGGGGCGGGGGATGGCAGTTCTTC. Translated: CASSARGGGWQFF.

CDR3 coding DNA: TGTGCCAGCAGTGAGATTCGACTAGCGGGAGCAGATACGCAGTATTTT. This encodes CASSEIRLAGADTQYF. This chain links TRBV2 with TRBJ2-3; 12 positions agree with TRBD2. This CDR3 has 16 residues. V was clipped by 3 bases and J by 4 bases; unmatched bases: 5. Germline V gene lookup returns CDR1 SNHLY and CDR2 FYNNEI.

DNA of the CDR3: TGTGCCAGCACCGAGGGAAGGACTAGTAGACCCTACGAGCAGTACTTC. It translates to CASTEGRTSRPYEQYF. The chain is built from TRBV6-6 and TRBJ2-7; 7 bases match TRBD2. Unmatched junction bases numbered 14, after V lost 7 bases and J lost 2 bases. The V gene's germline CDR1 is MNHNY and CDR2 SVGAGI (reference sequence). The CDR3 loop spans 16 amino acids.

V is TRBV19 and J is TRBJ2-1; D is perhaps TRBD1 (6 bases). V dropped 3 bases and J dropped 0 bases, with 9 bases sitting between them. CDR1 is LNHDA and CDR2 is SQIVND in the germline V gene (reference sequence). The CDR3 consists of 15 residues. The CDR3 is CASSIGQSSYNEQFF. In nucleotides, the CDR3 is TGTGCCAGTAGTATCGGACAGTCCTCCTACAATGAGCAGTTCTTC.

The V and J genes are TRBV7-2 and TRBJ2-3; 7 nucleotides match TRBD2. V gave up 2 bases and J gave up 8 bases; unmatched junction bases: 7. The CDR3 length is 14 residues. Germline V gene sequence: CDR1 SGHTA, CDR2 FQGNSA. CDR3 sequence reads: CASSLPTSFGTQYF. The CDR3 DNA is TGTGCCAGCAGCTTACCGACTAGCTTCGGTACGCAGTATTTT.

The chain carries TRBV5-4 and TRBJ2-5; no reliable D call. Trimming took off 1 base at V and 0 bases at J, with 13 bases between the two ends. This CDR3 has 16 residues. Germline CDR1 reads SGHNT; CDR2 reads YYREEE (reference sequence). Here the CDR3 DNA reads TGTGCCAGCAGCTTGCGTCTGACTCAGTACCAAGAGACCCAGTACTTC. Its translation is CASSLRLTQYQETQYF.

This clone is a singleton in its sample. The V call is TRBV5-5, the J call TRBJ1-1, with D perhaps TRBD1 (5 bases). Germline V gene sequence: CDR1 SGHKS, CDR2 YYEKEE (reference sequence). The V and J ends lost 3 bases and 8 bases respectively, with 14 bases between them. This CDR3 region has 13 residues. The CDR3 bases are TGTGCCAGCAGCTCGAACAGGCGGGGAGAAGCTTTCTTT. Its translation: CASSSNRRGEAFF.

The V call is TRBV5-8, the J call TRBJ1-5; D gene ambiguous. Trimming took off 3 bases at V and 6 bases at J, with 22 bases between the two ends. Looked up from germline, CDR1 is SGHTS and CDR2 is YDEGEE. The CDR3 loop spans 17 amino acids. The CDR3 coding sequence is TGTGCCAGCAGCTACCCCCTACAAGGCAATTCGGGTCAGCCCCAGCATTTT. This translates into CASSYPLQGNSGQPQHF.

The rearrangement links TRBV19 to TRBJ2-7; TRBD2 matches 8 bases. The CDR3 has 15 amino acids. Trimming took 4 bases from V and 7 from J; bases not matched to a gene: 12. From germline, CDR1 is LNHDA and CDR2 SQIVND (reference sequence). The CDR3 protein is CASSTQAGAGGEQYF. CDR3 coding DNA: TGTGCCAGTAGTACCCAAGCGGGAGCGGGCGGGGAGCAGTACTTC.

Notes on this clone: Possible read error: a much larger clone is one base away. The rearrangement uses TRBV5-1 and TRBJ2-1; perhaps TRBD2 as D (5 bases). The V gene's germline CDR1 is SGHRS and CDR2 YFSETQ. This CDR3 is built from 17 residues. CDR3 protein: CTSSLDGDTSSYNEQFF. CDR3 nucleotide sequence: TGCACCAGCAGCTTGGACGGTGACACTAGCTCCTACAATGAGCAGTTCTTC.

This clone has only one observation. The gene calls are TRBV4-1 and TRBJ2-3, with TRBD1 matching 8 bases. V lost 2 bases and J lost 3; bases outside the gene matches: 7. This CDR3 has 16 amino acids. Germline-derived CDR1 and CDR2 are MGHRA and YSYEKL. The CDR3 bases are TGCGCCAGCAGCCAAAGGACAGGGCGGCAGACAGATACGCAGTATTTT. Protein product: CASSQRTGRQTDTQYF.

This clone has only one observation. The V gene is TRBV6-5, the J gene TRBJ2-1, with D possibly TRBD2 on 6 matching bases. Germline V gene lookup returns CDR1 MNHEY and CDR2 SVGAGI. The CDR3 runs 15 residues. V shed 1 base and J shed 4 bases, with 11 bases lying between them. CDR3 in DNA: TGTGCCAGCAGTTACTGGGGGGAATCTTACAATGAGCAGTTCTTC. The encoded protein is CASSYWGESYNEQFF.

In nucleotides, the CDR3 is TGTGCCAGCAGCACCTACAGGGGGCCTAACACTGAAGCTTTCTTT. Translating it yields CASSTYRGPNTEAFF. This sequence joins TRBV7-9 and TRBJ1-1; TRBD1 aligns across 9 bases. The CDR3 is made up of 15 amino acids. V lost 5 bases, J lost 2 bases, and 6 bases stayed unmatched. Per germline, CDR1 SEHNR and CDR2 FQNEAQ (reference sequence).

The CDR3 sequence: CATSRDLGQGSSYEQYF. The CDR3 DNA follows: TGTGCCACCAGCAGAGATTTGGGACAGGGGAGCTCCTACGAGCAGTACTTC. The chain links TRBV15 to TRBJ2-7, with 10 bases lining up with TRBD1. The trim removed 0 bases at V and 0 bases at J, leaving 5 bases unmatched. The CDR3 extends over 17 amino acids. Per germline, CDR1 LNHNV and CDR2 YYDKDF (reference sequence).

V gene TRBV7-3 combines with J gene TRBJ2-2; 9 bases agree with TRBD2. The trim removed 5 bases at V and 1 base at J, leaving 5 bases unmatched. Germline V gives CDR1 SGHTA, CDR2 FQGTGA. The CDR3 is 16 amino acids. The CDR3 is CASSASGRWNTGELFF. In DNA form, the CDR3 reads TGTGCCAGCAGCGCAAGCGGGAGGTGGAACACCGGGGAGCTGTTTTTT. The full variable domain, in which reference TRBV7-3 and TRBJ2-2 provide the parts outside the CDR3, is GAGVSQTPSNKVTEKGKYVELRCDPISGHTALYWYRQSLGQGPEFLIYFQGTGAADDSGLPNDRFFAVRPEGSVSTLKIQRTERGDSAVYLCASSASGRWNTGELFFGEGSRLTVL.

This clone was detected only a few times. The rearrangement links TRBV15 to TRBJ1-4, with 7 bases aligning to TRBD1. The CDR3 covers 15 residues. Germline V gives CDR1 LNHNV, CDR2 YYDKDF (reference sequence). V lost 1 base and J lost 8; bases outside the gene matches: 7. Here the CDR3 DNA reads TGTGCCACCAGCAGAGTTGGAGGGGGCGGAGAAAAACTGTTTTTT. This gives the protein CATSRVGGGGEKLFF. Drawing the rest from reference TRBV15 and TRBJ1-4, the complete variable domain is DAMVIQNPRYQVTQFGKPVTLSCSQTLNHNVMYWYQQKSSQAPKLLFHYYDKDFNNEADTPDNFQSRRPNTSFCFLDIRSPGLGDTAMYLCATSRVGGGGEKLFFGSGTQLSVL.

Here the CDR3 reads CASSQDAAGDGPQHF. CDR3 nucleotides: TGCGCCAGCAGCCAAGACGCGGCAGGGGATGGGCCCCAGCATTTT. The rearrangement uses TRBV4-1 and TRBJ1-5; TRBD1 might be the D (6 bases). This CDR3 has 15 amino acids. Germline CDR1 and CDR2: MGHRA and YSYEKL. V was shortened by 0 bases and J by 9 bases, with 15 bases between the two germline ends.

A few counts support this clone. The V call is TRBV4-1, the J call TRBJ1-1, with TRBD1 matching over 8 bases. The J segment lost 2 bases and the V segment lost 3 bases, leaving 11 bases of the junction unmatched. Germline-derived CDR1 and CDR2 are MGHRA and YSYEKL. The CDR3 is 17 residues long. CDR3 amino acids: CASSQAGDRMHNTEAFF. The CDR3 DNA follows: TGCGCCAGCAGCCAGGCGGGGGACAGGATGCATAACACTGAAGCTTTCTTT.

This clone was seen once. The CDR3 loop is CAISTGTSGSTEQYF. The CDR3, as DNA: TGTGCCATCAGTACAGGGACTAGCGGGAGTACCGAGCAGTACTTC. This chain joins TRBV10-3 and TRBJ2-7; 14 bases align to TRBD2. Trimming cost V 5 bases and J 6 bases; bases outside gene matches: 6. CDR3 length: 15 amino acids. CDR1 and CDR2 from the germline V gene are ENHRY and SYGVKD.

The genes are TRBV4-3 and TRBJ2-1; no definite D call. Germline V lookup: CDR1 LGHNA, CDR2 YSLEER. With 3 bases removed from V and 4 bases from J, the gap between germline ends came to 7 bases. The CDR3 contains 13 residues. In DNA form, the CDR3 reads TGCGCCAGCAGCCATGGAGCGTACAATGAGCAGTTCTTC. Translating it yields CASSHGAYNEQFF.

The chain combines TRBV4-3 with TRBJ1-6, with D tentatively TRBD1 (5 bases). The CDR3 is made up of 15 amino acids. Germline V gene sequence: CDR1 LGHNA, CDR2 YSLEER. The V end lost 1 base, the J end lost 13 bases, and 17 bases lay between the germline ends. The CDR3 region has the DNA TGCGCCAGCAGCCAAGGGGTCGGCAGGGTGGACCCCCTCCACTTT. Its translation is CASSQGVGRVDPLHF.